The 26 T cell receptor beta chains below come from one sample, sequenced in a study of T-cell memory formation after mild COVID-19. Using its own MiXCR run on the 5' RACE reads, TCRdb lists one record per CDR3 protein. The sample lists around 320,000 distinct CDR3 sequences; 25% to 30% were seen once. The sequenced material came from PBMCs or a T cell subset sorted from them (not recorded which). These TCRs come from an adult woman who had mild COVID-19 (a few samples of this study predate the infection). Cell type and time point are not known.

This clonotype was observed a few times. The chain combines TRBV7-7 with TRBJ2-1; 9 bases align to TRBD1. From germline, CDR1 is SSHAT and CDR2 FNYEAQ (reference sequence). This CDR3 region has 13 residues. CDR3: CALQGQGRNEQFF. The CDR3 DNA reads as TGTGCTCTACAGGGACAGGGAAGGAATGAGCAGTTCTTC.

This clonotype was detected only a few times. An end of the junction does not agree with germline; a read error may underlie this. The chain joins TRBV30 to TRBJ2-7; 11 nucleotides match TRBD2. The CDR3 covers 13 residues. Looked up from germline, CDR1 is GTSNPN and CDR2 is SVGIG (reference sequence). The CDR3 DNA reads TGTGCCTGGAGTATGTTGTTAGCGGGAGGGCTAACTTTC. This sequence encodes CAWSMLLAGGLTF.

The gene calls are TRBV30 and TRBJ2-7, with D unresolved. This CDR3 has 13 amino acids. Trimming stripped 1 base from V and 3 bases from J, with 10 bases between. CDR1 is GTSNPN, CDR2 SVGIG, per germline (reference sequence). The CDR3 protein is CAWSDYRVYEQYF. The CDR3 DNA reads as TGTGCCTGGAGTGACTATCGAGTCTACGAGCAGTACTTC.

This clonotype was counted between two and nine times. The CDR3 loop is CASRHYRGRTGKGETQYF. The CDR3 DNA sequence: TGTGCCAGCAGACATTATCGGGGGAGGACGGGTAAAGGAGAGACCCAGTACTTC. The genes are TRBV11-2 and TRBJ2-5, with a weak D call TRBD2 (6 bases). Between the trimmed V and J ends, which lost 6 bases and 4 bases, there was a span of 27 bases. The germline CDR1 and CDR2 sequences are SGHAT and FQNNGV. The CDR3 loop spans 18 amino acids.

This clonotype was seen at least ten times. The chain is built from TRBV20-1 and TRBJ1-5, with a weak D call TRBD1 (5 bases). The CDR3 spans 17 residues. The ends were cut back, 1 base at V and 3 bases at J, with 19 bases in the middle. The V gene's germline CDR1 is DFQATT and CDR2 SNEGSKA (reference sequence). The DNA for the CDR3 is TGCAGTGCTAGAGCCGAGTCCGACAGCACCGTCAATCAGCCCCAGCATTTT. Translation: CSARAESDSTVNQPQHF.

This chain connects TRBV12-3 or TRBV12-4 to TRBJ2-5; 9 bases are shared with TRBD2. This CDR3 comprises 15 residues. The ends lost 1 base at V and 5 bases at J; junction bases unmatched: 5. CDR3 DNA sequence: TGTGCCAGCAGTTTAGGTCTGACTAGCGGCGAGACCCAGTACTTC. The encoded protein is CASSLGLTSGETQYF.

The gene calls are TRBV7-8 and TRBJ2-7; no clear D. The CDR3 contains 12 residues. In germline, CDR1 is SGHVS, CDR2 FQNEAQ. The V end lost 0 bases, the J end lost 5 bases, and 5 bases lay between the germline ends. The CDR3 DNA reads TGTGCCAGCAGCTTAGCCCCTAACGAGCAGTACTTC. It yields the protein CASSLAPNEQYF. Drawing the rest from reference TRBV7-8 and TRBJ2-7, the complete variable domain is GAGVSQSPRYKVAKRGQDVALRCDPISGHVSLFWYQQALGQGPEFLTYFQNEAQLDKSGLPSDRFFAERPEGSVSTLKIQRTQQEDSAVYLCASSLAPNEQYFGPGTRLTVT.

This clonotype was observed a few times. This chain joins TRBV7-9 and TRBJ2-2; TRBD1 matches at 10 bases. The CDR3 contains 16 residues. Losses at the gene ends were 7 bases for V and 1 base for J; bases not matched to a gene: 6. Looked up from germline, CDR1 is SEHNR and CDR2 is FQNEAQ (reference sequence). This chain's CDR3 is CASNFRTGGNTGELFF. Written as DNA, the CDR3 is TGTGCCAGCAACTTCCGGACAGGGGGGAACACCGGGGAGCTGTTTTTT.

This clonotype turned up a few times. The genes are TRBV30 and TRBJ2-2; 13 nucleotides line up with TRBD2. The CDR3 contains 17 residues. V trimming: 3 bases; J trimming: 4 bases; junction bases outside the gene matches: 8. Germline CDR1 reads GTSNPN; CDR2 reads SVGIG (reference sequence). CDR3 protein: CAWRPTSGRGITGELFF. The CDR3 nucleotides are TGTGCCTGGAGGCCAACTAGCGGGAGGGGCATCACCGGGGAGCTGTTTTTT.

This clonotype was detected many times. The CDR3 reads CAWAYGQETQYF. CDR3 in DNA: TGTGCCTGGGCGTACGGCCAAGAGACCCAGTACTTC. The rearrangement uses TRBV30 and TRBJ2-5; no clear D gene. This CDR3 has 12 residues. The germline V gene has CDR1 GTSNPN and CDR2 SVGIG (reference sequence). Trimming left V 5 bases short and J 1 base short, with 8 bases between.

This clonotype was counted a few times. The rearrangement links TRBV6-5 to TRBJ2-3; 7 bases map to TRBD2. Germline V gene lookup returns CDR1 MNHEY and CDR2 SVGAGI. The CDR3 totals 11 residues. With 6 bases clipped from V and 14 bases from J, the junction kept 8 bases outside the gene matches. CDR3 sequence reads: CASRTSAIWYF. DNA for the CDR3: TGTGCCAGCAGAACTAGCGCCATTTGGTATTTT.

This clonotype was found a few times. This chain connects TRBV7-9 to TRBJ2-5; 14 bases match TRBD2. The V segment lost 5 bases and the J segment 3 bases; nucleotides outside the gene matches: 2. The CDR3 is 15 amino acids. Germline loops: CDR1 SEHNR, CDR2 FQNEAQ (reference sequence). The CDR3 region is CASSRGLAGEETQYF. For the CDR3, the DNA is TGTGCCAGCAGCAGGGGACTAGCGGGAGAAGAGACCCAGTACTTC.

This clonotype turned up a few times. The chain couples TRBV12-3 or TRBV12-4 to TRBJ2-7, with D uncertain. The V end was cut by 7 bases, the J end by 0 bases, with 16 bases between. This CDR3 is built from 15 residues. The CDR3 DNA is TGTGCCAGCATCGACGGCGGAGACTCCTCCTACGAGCAGTACTTC. It translates to CASIDGGDSSYEQYF.

This clonotype occurred a few times. The chain carries TRBV10-3 and TRBJ2-7, with 10 bases lining up with TRBD2. V lost 10 bases to trimming and J lost 4 bases; unmatched junction nucleotides: 10. The CDR3 is made up of 14 amino acids. Germline CDR1 reads ENHRY; CDR2 reads SYGVKD. The CDR3 nucleotides are TGTGCCACCAAGGTAGCGGGAGGTTCTTACGAGCAGTACTTC. Protein sequence: CATKVAGGSYEQYF.

CDR3: CATSDPGLKAGELFF. CDR3 sequence (DNA): TGTGCCACCAGTGATCCTGGACTAAAGGCCGGGGAGCTGTTTTTT. The chain joins TRBV24-1 to TRBJ2-2, with D tentatively TRBD2 (6 bases). V gave up 3 bases and J gave up 6 bases, with 13 bases separating them. The CDR3 has 15 amino acids. The germline V gene encodes CDR1 KGHDR and CDR2 SFDVKD.

Here the CDR3 DNA reads TGTGCCAGCAGCTTAGTTGGCGGGGGTAACTTAAATGAGCAGTTCTTC. Amino acid sequence: CASSLVGGGNLNEQFF. The chain couples TRBV7-9 to TRBJ2-1, with 7 bases matching TRBD2. This CDR3 comprises 16 residues. V gave up 1 base and J gave up 7 bases; unmatched junction bases: 10. Looked up from germline, CDR1 is SEHNR and CDR2 is FQNEAQ (reference sequence). Variable domain in full (rest from reference TRBV7-9 and TRBJ2-1): DTGVSQNPRHKITKRGQNVTFRCDPISEHNRLYWYRQTLGQGPEFLTYFQNEAQLEKSRLLSDRFSAERPKGSFSTLEIQRTEQGDSAMYLCASSLVGGGNLNEQFFGPGTRLTVL.

The rearrangement joins TRBV6-2 or TRBV6-3 to TRBJ1-5; D gene ambiguous. The CDR3 runs 12 residues. Between the trimmed V and J ends, which lost 2 bases and 12 bases, there was a span of 11 bases. The germline V gene has CDR1 MNHEY and CDR2 SVGEGT. In DNA form, the CDR3 reads TGTGCCAGCAGTTACGCCCAGGTGCTCCAGCATTTT. This gives the protein CASSYAQVLQHF.

This clonotype turned up a few times. J is TRBJ2-1 and V is TRBV29-1; D may be TRBD1 (5 bases). Germline CDR1 reads SQVTM; CDR2 reads ANQGSEA. V was trimmed by 4 bases and J by 2 bases, leaving 15 bases between them. CDR3 length: 15 amino acids. CDR3 in amino acids: CSVAGVGAAYNEQFF. In nucleotides, the CDR3 is TGCAGCGTTGCTGGGGTAGGGGCAGCCTACAATGAGCAGTTCTTC.

In its sample, this clonotype was seen a few times. This sequence joins TRBV5-1 and TRBJ1-1; D unresolved. CDR1 and CDR2 (germline): SGHRS, YFSETQ. V lost 6 bases to trimming and J lost 0 bases, with 9 bases between them. CDR3 length: 13 amino acids. This chain's CDR3 is CASKDGMNTEAFF. The CDR3 coding sequence is TGCGCCAGCAAAGACGGGATGAACACTGAAGCTTTCTTT. Full variable domain (rest looked up from reference TRBV5-1 and TRBJ1-1): KAGVTQTPRYLIKTRGQQVTLSCSPISGHRSVSWYQQTPGQGLQFLFEYFSETQRNKGNFPGRFSGRQFSNSRSEMNVSTLELGDSALYLCASKDGMNTEAFFGQGTRLTVV.

This chain connects TRBV29-1 to TRBJ1-1; D may be TRBD1 (5 bases). CDR3 length equals 12 residues. With 0 bases removed from V and 6 bases from J, the gap between germline ends came to 8 bases. The germline V gene has CDR1 SQVTM and CDR2 ANQGSEA. The CDR3 region is CSVEDGAAEAFF. CDR3 DNA: TGCAGCGTTGAAGATGGGGCTGCTGAAGCTTTCTTT.

The chain couples TRBV24-1 to TRBJ2-2, with 13 bases lining up with TRBD2. CDR1 KGHDR and CDR2 SFDVKD come from the germline V gene. The ends lost 5 bases at V and 0 bases at J; junction bases unmatched: 8. This CDR3 contains 19 residues. The CDR3 sequence is CATSGVGLAGVTNTGELFF. The CDR3 DNA follows: TGTGCCACCAGTGGGGTTGGACTAGCGGGAGTTACGAACACCGGGGAGCTGTTTTTT.

The rearrangement links TRBV2 to TRBJ2-4; maybe TRBD2 (5 bases). This CDR3 region has 15 residues. Trimming stripped 6 bases from V and 0 bases from J, with 12 bases between. CDR1 SNHLY and CDR2 FYNNEI come from the germline V gene. The CDR3 here is CASRGGLIAKNIQYF. The CDR3 DNA is TGTGCCAGCAGGGGCGGACTGATAGCCAAAAACATTCAGTACTTC.

In its sample, this clonotype was seen a few times. The chain employs TRBV7-3 and TRBJ1-2; D not resolved. The CDR3 has 12 amino acids. Trimming removed 8 bases at V and 5 bases at J, with 12 bases between. Looked up from germline, CDR1 is SGHTA and CDR2 is FQGTGA. This chain's CDR3 is CASGAAGYGYTF. The CDR3 DNA reads as TGTGCCAGCGGTGCCGCGGGTTATGGCTACACCTTC.

The chain couples TRBV10-2 to TRBJ2-7; tentatively, D is TRBD1 (5 bases). The CDR3 has 13 residues. The germline V gene encodes CDR1 WSHSY and CDR2 SAAADI. V lost 0 bases to trimming and J lost 6 bases, with 9 bases between them. CDR3 nucleotides: TGCGCCAGCAGTGAGTCGGCAGGGCCCGAGCAGTACTTC. This codes for CASSESAGPEQYF.

CDR3 sequence (DNA): TGTGCCACCAGCAGAGGTGACGCGGGGGTGGGCAATCAGCCCCAGCATTTT. Amino acids: CATSRGDAGVGNQPQHF. The chain uses TRBV15 and TRBJ1-5; D may be TRBD1 (5 bases). Trimming removed 1 base from V and 2 bases from J, with 15 bases in between. The CDR3 runs 17 residues. From germline, CDR1 is LNHNV and CDR2 YYDKDF (reference sequence).

This chain joins TRBV12-5 and TRBJ2-7, with TRBD2 matching 9 bases. This CDR3 region has 16 residues. Trimming at V came to 4 bases and at J to 3 bases, leaving 10 bases not matched to a gene. Germline V gene data show CDR1 as LGHNT and CDR2 as FRNRAP. This CDR3 reads CASGSLRAGGIYEQYF. CDR3 DNA: TGTGCTAGTGGTTCACTTCGAGCGGGAGGCATCTACGAGCAGTACTTC.